Presented here are 20 T cell receptor beta chains from one specimen sequenced in a study of PD-L1 blockade in urothelial cancer (dated 2017 in TCRdb). Library creation used the immunoSEQ multiplex PCR assay. TCRdb took this table from immuneACCESS and kept in-frame rearrangements with V and J called. Such tables lack part of the clones; where checked against another copy, unresolved V genes explain under half of the gap, and the rest is unexplained. Here the sample has roughly 20,000 clones; around 89% occur a single time. The ten top clones hold 10% to 15% of the sample. The time point label corresponds to: pretreatment peripheral blood. The sample in question was PBMCs, obtained around atezolizumab (anti-PD-L1) treatment. Receptors were obtained from a man between 65 and 85 years old with urothelial cancer.

This chain joins TRBV9 and TRBJ1-6; D call uncertain. The CDR3 is made up of 13 amino acids. Trimming shortened V by 7 bases and J by 9 bases, and 14 bases separated the two germline ends. The germline V gene has CDR1 SGDLS and CDR2 YYNGEE. The chain's CDR3 is CASGQAAGSPLHF. The CDR3 DNA is TGTGCCAGCGGGCAGGCCGCGGGTTCACCCCTCCACTTT.

The genes are TRBV5-4 and TRBJ1-1; D not resolved. Per the germline V gene, CDR1 is SGHNT and CDR2 is YYREEE (reference sequence). V shed 4 bases and J shed 3 bases, with 16 bases lying between them. There are 15 residues in the CDR3. The CDR3 region has the DNA TGTGCCAGCAGCCCGCCCCCGGGATGGGACACTGAAGCTTTCTTT. Amino acids: CASSPPPGWDTEAFF.

The rearrangement links TRBV28 to TRBJ2-7, with 10 bases fitting TRBD1. CDR1 is MDHEN and CDR2 is SYDVKM in the germline V gene. This CDR3 is built from 13 residues. V shed 6 bases, J shed 6 bases, and the junction held 5 bases outside the gene matches. The DNA for the CDR3 is TGTGCCAGCAGGGGGGGACAGGGGAGCGAGCAGTACTTC. Translation gives CASRGGQGSEQYF. The entire variable domain, with the rest obtained from reference TRBV28 and TRBJ2-7, is as follows: DVKVTQSSRYLVKRTGEKVFLECVQDMDHENMFWYRQDPGLGLRLIYFSYDVKMKEKGDIPEGYSVSREKKERFSLILESASTNQTSMYLCASRGGQGSEQYFGPGTRLTVT.

This clone came up once. The rearrangement links TRBV4-2 to TRBJ2-7, with 7 nucleotides matching TRBD1. V lost 0 bases, J lost 3 bases, and 5 bases stayed unmatched. Germline CDR1 is LGHNA and CDR2 is YNFKEQ. The CDR3 spans 15 residues. This CDR3 is CASSQEGQTIYEQYF. CDR3 sequence (DNA): TGTGCCAGCAGCCAAGAGGGACAGACCATCTACGAGCAGTACTTC.

V usage is TRBV6-1 and J usage is TRBJ2-3; D remains ambiguous. The CDR3 length is 15 residues. Germline V gives CDR1 MNHNS, CDR2 SASEGT. Trimming took 7 bases from V and 0 from J, leaving 14 bases between them. CDR3 sequence: CASTLTSFSTDTQYF. The DNA of the CDR3 is TGTGCCAGCACCTTGACTTCCTTCAGCACAGATACGCAGTATTTT.

The chain employs TRBV28 and TRBJ1-2; 10 positions match TRBD1. This CDR3 comprises 14 residues. The germline V gene has CDR1 MDHEN and CDR2 SYDVKM. V gave up 6 bases and J gave up 4 bases; unmatched junction bases: 5. DNA for the CDR3: TGTGCCAGCAGACGAAGGACAGGGGGCTATGGCTACACCTTC. This translates into CASRRRTGGYGYTF.

The chain employs TRBV10-1 and TRBJ2-3, with TRBD1 matching 8 bases. Unmatched junction bases numbered 5, after V lost 4 bases and J lost 2 bases. This CDR3 spans 15 amino acids. Germline V lookup: CDR1 WNHNN, CDR2 SYGVQD (reference sequence). CDR3 DNA sequence: TGCGCCAGCAGTGGCGGGACAGGAGCCACAGATACGCAGTATTTT. This codes for CASSGGTGATDTQYF.

The rearrangement links TRBV30 to TRBJ1-4, with a weak D call TRBD1 (5 bases). The CDR3 is 15 residues long. Trimming removed 1 base from V and 8 bases from J, with 17 bases in between. Germline CDR1 and CDR2: GTSNPN and SVGIG (reference sequence). The DNA of the CDR3 is TGTGCCTGGAGTGATCGGGGGACCGTATGGGAAAAACTGTTTTTT. It translates to CAWSDRGTVWEKLFF.

The sample holds one count of this clone. An end of the junction differs from the germline gene, which may be a read error. The gene calls are TRBV6-7 and TRBJ1-3; 7 bases align to TRBD1. TRBV6-7 is placed among ORFs of uncertain function. The CDR3 has 13 amino acids. CDR3 sequence: CASSSLHRDSRGF. CDR3 DNA sequence: TGTGCCAGCAGTTCACTACACCGGGACAGCAGGGGGTTT.

The V call is TRBV6-1, the J call TRBJ2-6, with a possible D match to TRBD2 (5 bases). Trimming pared 6 bases from V and 2 bases from J, leaving 11 bases between. The V gene's germline CDR1 is MNHNS and CDR2 SASEGT. This CDR3 has 15 residues. The chain's CDR3 is CASSGGDTGANVLTF. The CDR3 DNA reads as TGTGCCAGCAGCGGAGGCGACACTGGGGCCAACGTCCTGACTTTC.

This rearrangement joins TRBV5-1 to TRBJ2-1; D is possibly TRBD1 (6 bases). Per the germline V gene, CDR1 is SGHRS and CDR2 is YFSETQ. V was cut by 4 bases and J by 4 bases, with 12 bases left in between. CDR3 length: 14 residues. CDR3 DNA: TGCGCCAGCAGCACTATCGGACAGTACAATGAGCAGTTCTTC. Protein sequence: CASSTIGQYNEQFF.

This chain joins TRBV5-1 and TRBJ2-1; maybe TRBD2 (6 bases). The CDR3 is made up of 17 amino acids. Deletions cut 4 bases from V and 6 bases from J, with 23 bases between. CDR1 SGHRS and CDR2 YFSETQ come from the germline V gene. CDR3 DNA sequence: TGCGCCAGCAGCCCCCAGACTAGGACCCCGGGAGTCAATGAGCAGTTCTTC. Amino acid sequence: CASSPQTRTPGVNEQFF.

This clone was picked up one time. The rearrangement joins TRBV18 to TRBJ2-1; weak D call: TRBD2 (5 bases). V shed 6 bases and J shed 0 bases, with 12 bases lying between them. This CDR3 comprises 15 residues. Per germline, CDR1 KGHSH and CDR2 LQKENI. CDR3 loop: CASSERGSSYNEQFF. CDR3 DNA: TGTGCCAGCTCCGAACGGGGTAGCTCCTACAATGAGCAGTTCTTC.

The chain couples TRBV18 to TRBJ2-7; D may be TRBD2 (6 bases). Trimming removed 0 bases at V and 6 bases at J, with 9 bases between. Germline-derived CDR1 and CDR2 are KGHSH and LQKENI. The CDR3 sequence is 13 residues long. The CDR3 loop reads CASSPPSGSEQYF. The CDR3 nucleotides are TGTGCCAGCTCACCACCGAGCGGGTCCGAGCAGTACTTC.

The CDR3 nucleotides read TGCGCCAGCAGCCAAGATCGGGTGGTGACCCAGTACTTC. Translated: CASSQDRVVTQYF. This chain uses TRBV4-1 with TRBJ2-5; D uncertain. This CDR3 spans 13 amino acids. CDR1 is MGHRA and CDR2 is YSYEKL in the germline V gene. The germline V and J ends were trimmed by 0 bases and 7 bases, with 9 bases remaining between them.

This sequence joins TRBV7-9 and TRBJ2-2, with TRBD2 matching 13 bases. Germline V gives CDR1 SEHNR, CDR2 FQNEAQ (reference sequence). The CDR3 spans 18 residues. Trimming removed 4 bases from V and 4 bases from J; junction bases left unmatched: 9. CDR3 bases: TGTGCCAGCAGCTCGGGACTAGCGGGGACTTCGGGCACCGGGGAGCTGTTTTTT. It specifies CASSSGLAGTSGTGELFF.

The V and J genes are TRBV7-6 and TRBJ2-2, with TRBD1 as a possible D gene (5 bases). This CDR3 spans 12 amino acids. V lost 8 bases to trimming and J lost 2 bases, with 6 bases between them. The germline V gene has CDR1 SGHVS and CDR2 FNYEAQ. CDR3 coding DNA: TGTGCCAGCGGGGCCAACACCGGGGAGCTGTTTTTT. It translates to CASGANTGELFF.

V and J are TRBV29-1 and TRBJ2-5; D possibly corresponds to TRBD1 (5 bases). CDR3 length equals 13 residues. V was clipped by 4 bases and J by 5 bases, with 14 bases between them. Germline CDR1 and CDR2: SQVTM and ANQGSEA. CDR3 sequence: CSVARALGETQYF. The CDR3 DNA sequence: TGCAGCGTTGCCAGGGCGTTAGGGGAGACCCAGTACTTC.

This clone was recorded once. V gene TRBV28 combines with J gene TRBJ2-1; a possible D gene is TRBD2 (6 bases). With 4 bases removed from V and 2 bases from J, the gap between germline ends came to 9 bases. CDR1 is MDHEN, CDR2 SYDVKM, per germline. The CDR3 contains 14 residues. CDR3 amino acids: CASSSGGTYNEQFF. For the CDR3, the DNA is TGTGCCAGCAGTTCCGGGGGTACCTACAATGAGCAGTTCTTC.

The V call is TRBV4-1, the J call TRBJ2-1; 9 bases match TRBD2. V gave up 1 base and J gave up 2 bases; unmatched junction bases: 3. The CDR3 loop spans 16 amino acids. Germline V gene data show CDR1 as MGHRA and CDR2 as YSYEKL. Written as DNA, the CDR3 is TGCGCCAGCAGCCAAGGGGCTAGCGGGACCTACAATGAGCAGTTCTTC. As protein: CASSQGASGTYNEQFF.